What follows are 30 T cell receptor beta chains derived from one specimen sequenced in a study of memory B cells and T cells in multiple sclerosis. Separate sequencing covered autoproliferating (CFSE-dim) and non-proliferating (CFSE-high) T cells from stimulus-free culture. Replicate wells were pooled after 6 to 8 days of stimulus-free culture of roughly 5x10^7 CFSE-labeled PBMCs. Clones were sequenced by immunoSEQ multiplex PCR, and TCRdb holds only the in-frame ones, with some missing. This table has around 50,000 clones, over 75% appearing once. These receptors are not linked to any known antigen. Input material: PBMCs from blood kept in culture. Receptors originate from a human donor with multiple sclerosis.

The chain links TRBV7-7 to TRBJ2-7; 8 bases map to TRBD1. The CDR3 is 14 residues long. Unmatched junction bases numbered 9, after V lost 2 bases and J lost 9 bases. The germline V gene has CDR1 SSHAT and CDR2 FNYEAQ (reference sequence). In DNA form, the CDR3 reads TGTGCCAGCAGCTTAAACTCGCAGGGGGCGTCGCAGTACTTC. It encodes CASSLNSQGASQYF.

This clone turned up a few times. The V gene is TRBV27, the J gene TRBJ2-5; 7 bases fit TRBD1. CDR1 and CDR2 (germline): MNHEY, SMNVEV (reference sequence). Trimming removed 8 bases from V and 2 bases from J; junction bases left unmatched: 8. The CDR3 has 14 amino acids. The CDR3 sequence is CASAYTGDQETQYF. CDR3 DNA: TGTGCCAGCGCATATACAGGGGATCAAGAGACCCAGTACTTC.

The chain has TRBV13 and TRBJ1-1; weak D call: TRBD1 (6 bases). Germline assignment: CDR1 PRHDT and CDR2 FYEKMQ (reference sequence). The CDR3 sequence is 15 residues long. Trimming pared 5 bases from V and 1 base from J, leaving 14 bases between. The CDR3 coding sequence is TGTGCCAGCAGCAAGGGGGAGAGGGCGAACACTGAAGCTTTCTTT. Encoded protein: CASSKGERANTEAFF.

The chain carries TRBV5-1 and TRBJ1-4, with D possibly matching TRBD1 (6 bases). The V gene's germline CDR1 is SGHRS and CDR2 YFSETQ. CDR3 length: 16 residues. Trimming took 0 bases from V and 5 from J, leaving 14 bases between them. CDR3 DNA: TGCGCCAGCAGCTTGGACGGGGGCGCGATCAATGAAAAACTGTTTTTT. This codes for CASSLDGGAINEKLFF. Variable domain in full (rest from reference TRBV5-1 and TRBJ1-4): KAGVTQTPRYLIKTRGQQVTLSCSPISGHRSVSWYQQTPGQGLQFLFEYFSETQRNKGNFPGRFSGRQFSNSRSEMNVSTLELGDSALYLCASSLDGGAINEKLFFGSGTQLSVL.

The chain couples TRBV5-1 to TRBJ2-4; TRBD1 matches at 9 bases. The germline CDR1 and CDR2 sequences are SGHRS and YFSETQ. The CDR3 is 14 residues long. Trimming took 4 bases from V and 6 from J; bases not matched to a gene: 5. The CDR3 spells CASSGPGQGNIQYF. In nucleotides, the CDR3 is TGCGCCAGCAGCGGACCGGGACAGGGAAACATTCAGTACTTC.

The V and J genes are TRBV19 and TRBJ1-1; D gene unclear. The CDR3 is made up of 14 amino acids. Trimming took 4 bases from V and 5 from J, leaving 14 bases between them. CDR1 is LNHDA, CDR2 SQIVND, per germline (reference sequence). Written as DNA, the CDR3 is TGTGCCAGTAGTAAGGGCATTGGTAGGACTGAAGCTTTCTTT. The encoded protein is CASSKGIGRTEAFF.

This clone came up a few times. V usage is TRBV7-6 and J usage is TRBJ1-1, with 9 bases that match TRBD1. The CDR3 consists of 15 residues. The V and J ends lost 5 bases and 1 base, in that order; junction bases with no gene match: 5. In germline, CDR1 is SGHVS, CDR2 FNYEAQ. DNA of the CDR3: TGTGCCAGCAGCGAGGGACAGGGTACGAACACTGAAGCTTTCTTT. It specifies CASSEGQGTNTEAFF.

The chain is built from TRBV7-6 and TRBJ1-2, with 7 bases matching TRBD1. V shed 2 bases, J shed 4 bases, and the junction held 7 bases outside the gene matches. The germline V gene has CDR1 SGHVS and CDR2 FNYEAQ. CDR3 size: 15 residues. CDR3 loop: CASSLIMWDSYGYTF. DNA for the CDR3: TGTGCCAGCAGCTTAATAATGTGGGACAGCTATGGCTACACCTTC.

Points on this clone: Other DNA sequences from this sample encode an identical CDR3 as well. This CDR3 reads CSVVTSGGETQYF. The CDR3 DNA sequence: TGCAGCGTTGTAACTAGCGGAGGAGAGACCCAGTACTTC. This chain links TRBV29-1 with TRBJ2-5; 8 positions agree with TRBD2. Germline CDR1 reads SQVTM; CDR2 reads ANQGSEA. The V and J ends lost 4 bases and 4 bases, in that order; junction bases with no gene match: 5. The CDR3 runs 13 residues.

The J gene is TRBJ1-2, the V gene TRBV7-9; no definite D call. The CDR3 spans 15 residues. Germline-derived CDR1 and CDR2 are SEHNR and FQNEAQ (reference sequence). The V end was cut by 0 bases, the J end by 6 bases, with 14 bases between. In DNA form, the CDR3 reads TGTGCCAGCAGCTTAGCCCTCTTACATGGCGATGGCTACACCTTC. Its protein is CASSLALLHGDGYTF.

The chain employs TRBV6-5 and TRBJ1-1; 9 nucleotides align to TRBD1. J was trimmed by 11 bases and V by 6 bases; bases with no gene match: 4. CDR1 is MNHEY and CDR2 is SVGAGI in the germline V gene. This CDR3 is 11 amino acids long. DNA for the CDR3: TGTGCCAGCAGCCGGGACAGGGAGGCTTTCTTT. This codes for CASSRDREAFF.

V is TRBV6-5 and J is TRBJ1-1, with D possibly being TRBD1 (6 bases). The CDR3 extends over 14 amino acids. V lost 6 bases and J 2 bases, leaving 13 bases between the germline ends. In germline, CDR1 is MNHEY, CDR2 SVGAGI. CDR3 loop: CASSLGGGNTEAFF. In DNA, the CDR3 is TGTGCCAGCAGCCTAGGAGGGGGAAACACTGAAGCTTTCTTT.

V usage is TRBV4-3 and J usage is TRBJ2-6, with TRBD2 as a possible D gene (5 bases). CDR1 is LGHNA, CDR2 YSLEER, per germline. The V and J ends lost 0 bases and 1 base respectively, with 10 bases between them. The CDR3 is 17 amino acids. The CDR3 loop reads CASSQDGLTSGANVLTF. In DNA form, the CDR3 reads TGCGCCAGCAGCCAAGATGGACTGACTTCTGGGGCCAACGTCCTGACTTTC.

The J gene is TRBJ1-5, the V gene TRBV6-6, with TRBD1 matching 9 bases. The CDR3 totals 15 residues. Germline assignment: CDR1 MNHNY and CDR2 SVGAGI (reference sequence). After removal of 2 bases from V and 6 bases from J, the junction contained 5 bases not matched to a gene. CDR3 coding DNA: TGTGCCAGCAGTTACGGGACAGGGAGAGGTCAGCCCCAGCATTTT. Its translation is CASSYGTGRGQPQHF.

This clone has a handful of counts. The chain couples TRBV14 to TRBJ1-2; D gene unclear. CDR1 is SGHDN and CDR2 is FVKESK in the germline V gene. The CDR3 runs 12 residues. Trimming pared 4 bases from V and 5 bases from J, leaving 8 bases between. The CDR3 nucleotides are TGTGCCAGCAGCCCGGATCTATATGGCTACACCTTC. Translating it yields CASSPDLYGYTF.

The V gene is TRBV10-2, the J gene TRBJ1-3; D is unclear. V was cut by 0 bases and J by 4 bases, with 22 bases left in between. From germline, CDR1 is WSHSY and CDR2 SAAADI. The CDR3 consists of 19 residues. CDR3 residues: CASSESLAISGERGNTIYF. The CDR3, as DNA: TGCGCCAGCAGTGAGTCGTTAGCGATTAGCGGGGAGCGGGGAAACACCATATATTTT.

The chain joins TRBV2 to TRBJ2-5; TRBD1 aligns across 7 bases. Gene TRBJ2-7 matches the end of the DNA better, so the J call may be wrong. This CDR3 spans 14 amino acids. CDR1 is SNHLY and CDR2 is FYNNEI in the germline V gene. CDR3 sequence reads: CASRGTVLSYEQYF. The CDR3 bases are TGTGCCAGCAGGGGGACAGTCCTCTCCTACGAGCAGTACTTC.

The chain links TRBV4-1 to TRBJ2-5; D is ambiguous. The germline gives CDR1 MGHRA, CDR2 YSYEKL. The CDR3 extends over 13 amino acids. Between the trimmed V and J ends, which lost 4 bases and 7 bases, there was a span of 13 bases. The CDR3 nucleotides read TGCGCCAGCAGCCTTATGACCTGGGGGACCCAGTACTTC. Protein: CASSLMTWGTQYF.

This chain joins TRBV4-1 and TRBJ2-5; D tentatively reads TRBD1 or TRBD2 (5 bases each). CDR1 is MGHRA, CDR2 YSYEKL, per germline. CDR3 length equals 15 residues. V lost 2 bases, J lost 0 bases, and 10 bases lay in between. CDR3 sequence (DNA): TGCGCCAGCAGCCAAAGGGACGTTTACCAAGAGACCCAGTACTTC. Residues: CASSQRDVYQETQYF.

V usage is TRBV5-8 and J usage is TRBJ1-1, with 8 positions matching TRBD1. The germline gives CDR1 SGHTS, CDR2 YDEGEE. V trimming: 1 base; J trimming: 1 base; junction bases outside the gene matches: 12. CDR3 size: 18 residues. The CDR3 protein is CASSLFRGTGPWNTEAFF. CDR3 DNA: TGTGCCAGCAGCTTGTTCCGTGGGACAGGTCCCTGGAACACTGAAGCTTTCTTT.

J is TRBJ2-1 and V is TRBV5-4; 11 bases line up with TRBD2. Per germline, CDR1 SGHNT and CDR2 YYREEE (reference sequence). CDR3 size: 15 residues. The V gene end was trimmed by 4 bases and the J gene end by 7 bases; junction bases not matched to a gene: 7. CDR3 in amino acids: CASSGSGGAQNEQFF. In DNA, the CDR3 is TGTGCCAGCAGCGGTAGCGGGGGGGCTCAGAATGAGCAGTTCTTC.

This chain connects TRBV27 to TRBJ2-3; D not resolved. Between the trimmed V and J ends, which lost 8 bases and 2 bases, there was a span of 14 bases. Germline V lookup: CDR1 MNHEY, CDR2 SMNVEV (reference sequence). The length of the CDR3 is 14 residues. The CDR3 nucleotides are TGTGCCAGCGGAGATCGGAGAGACACAGATACGCAGTATTTT. It translates to CASGDRRDTDTQYF.

On this clone: The junction departs from germline at one end; a sequencing error may be responsible. The rearrangement joins TRBV9 to TRBJ1-6; D is uncertain. This CDR3 comprises 14 residues. Germline V lookup: CDR1 SGDLS, CDR2 YYNGEE. The CDR3 loop reads CASSVSGNKSPLHF. The DNA for the CDR3 is TGTGCCAGCAGCGTATCGGGGAATAAATCACCCCTCCACTTT.

The chain is built from TRBV6-1 and TRBJ1-4, with D perhaps matching TRBD1 (6 bases). The germline V gene has CDR1 MNHNS and CDR2 SASEGT. Trimming took off 8 bases at V and 2 bases at J, with 9 bases between the two ends. The CDR3 runs 13 residues. The CDR3 reads CASVGGTNEKLFF. The CDR3 DNA reads TGTGCCAGCGTTGGGGGCACTAATGAAAAACTGTTTTTT.

This sequence joins TRBV5-1 and TRBJ1-1; 7 bases map to TRBD1. The CDR3 extends over 14 amino acids. Losses at the gene ends were 0 bases for V and 3 bases for J; bases not matched to a gene: 2. Per germline, CDR1 SGHRS and CDR2 YFSETQ. As DNA, the CDR3 is TGCGCCAGCAGCTTGGTAGGGGGCTACACTGAAGCTTTCTTT. It codes for CASSLVGGYTEAFF.

The chain joins TRBV7-2 to TRBJ2-5, with a possible D match to TRBD2 (6 bases). The CDR3 is 13 amino acids. CDR1 and CDR2 (germline): SGHTA, FQGNSA. The V end was cut by 3 bases, the J end by 9 bases, with 14 bases between. The CDR3 region is CASSLGLLQAQYF. The CDR3 DNA follows: TGTGCCAGCAGCTTGGGACTCCTACAGGCCCAGTACTTC.

The CDR3 loop reads CASSQVKGGQSYEQYF. The CDR3 DNA is TGCGCCAGCAGCCAAGTCAAGGGGGGGCAATCCTACGAGCAGTACTTC. The chain combines TRBV4-1 with TRBJ2-7; weak D call: TRBD2 (7 bases). This CDR3 is built from 16 residues. In germline, CDR1 is MGHRA, CDR2 YSYEKL. Deletions cut 1 base from V and 1 base from J, with 14 bases between.

The chain employs TRBV28 and TRBJ1-2; D not certain. Trimming removed 6 bases from V and 4 bases from J, with 6 bases in between. The CDR3 is made up of 11 amino acids. In germline, CDR1 is MDHEN, CDR2 SYDVKM. The CDR3 loop is CASSSRYGYTF. The CDR3 coding sequence is TGTGCCAGCAGCTCCCGCTATGGCTACACCTTC.

The chain uses TRBV10-3 and TRBJ1-4, with 9 bases lining up with TRBD1. Germline values: CDR1 ENHRY, CDR2 SYGVKD. With 10 bases clipped from V and 8 bases from J, the junction kept 8 bases outside the gene matches. The length of the CDR3 is 13 residues. The chain's CDR3 is CATSDRGGEKLFF. The CDR3 DNA sequence: TGTGCCACTTCGGACAGGGGAGGCGAAAAACTGTTTTTT.

This clone showed up just once. CDR3 coding DNA: TGTGCCAGCAGCGGCCGGACAGATACGCAGTATTTT. Its translation: CASSGRTDTQYF. V is TRBV5-6 and J is TRBJ2-3; D is ambiguous. The length of the CDR3 is 12 residues. V gave up 4 bases and J gave up 3 bases, with 6 bases separating them. Germline lookup yields CDR1 SGHDT and CDR2 YYEEEE.